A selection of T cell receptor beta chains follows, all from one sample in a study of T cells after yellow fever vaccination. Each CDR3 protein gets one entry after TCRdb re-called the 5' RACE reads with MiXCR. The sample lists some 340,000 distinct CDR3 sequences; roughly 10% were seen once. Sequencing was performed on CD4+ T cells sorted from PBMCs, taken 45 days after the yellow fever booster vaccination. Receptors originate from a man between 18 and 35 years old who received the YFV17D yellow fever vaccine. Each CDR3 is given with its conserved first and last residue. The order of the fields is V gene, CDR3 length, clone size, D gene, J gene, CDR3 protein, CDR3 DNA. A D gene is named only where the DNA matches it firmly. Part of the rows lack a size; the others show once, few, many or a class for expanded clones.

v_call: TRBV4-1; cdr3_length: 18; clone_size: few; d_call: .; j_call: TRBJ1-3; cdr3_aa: CASSQVLRRGGSGNTIYF; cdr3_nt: TGCGCCAGCAGCCAAGTTCTCCGACGAGGTGGCTCTGGAAACACCATATATTTT
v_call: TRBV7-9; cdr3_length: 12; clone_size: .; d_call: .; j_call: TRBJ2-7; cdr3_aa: CASSFAGVEQYF; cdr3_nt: TGTGCCAGCAGCTTCGCTGGGGTCGAGCAGTACTTC
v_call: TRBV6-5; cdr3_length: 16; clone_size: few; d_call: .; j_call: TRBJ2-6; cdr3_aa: CASSYFQGSGANVLTF; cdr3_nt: TGTGCCAGCAGTTACTTCCAGGGTTCTGGGGCCAACGTCCTGACTTTC
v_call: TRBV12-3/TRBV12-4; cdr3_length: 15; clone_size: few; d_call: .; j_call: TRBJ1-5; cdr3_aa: CASSLAGEKGQPQHF; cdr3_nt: TGTGCCAGCAGTTTAGCGGGGGAAAAAGGGCAGCCCCAGCATTTT
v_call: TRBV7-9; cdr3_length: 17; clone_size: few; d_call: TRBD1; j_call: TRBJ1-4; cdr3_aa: CASSAGTGPATNEKLFF; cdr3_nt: TGTGCCAGCAGCGCGGGGACAGGACCTGCAACTAATGAAAAACTGTTTTTT
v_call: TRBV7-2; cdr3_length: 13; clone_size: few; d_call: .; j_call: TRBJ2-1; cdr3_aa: CASSLNQYNEQFF; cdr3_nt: TGTGCCAGCAGCTTAAACCAATACAATGAGCAGTTCTTC
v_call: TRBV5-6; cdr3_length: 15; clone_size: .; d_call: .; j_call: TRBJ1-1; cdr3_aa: CASSGAGTANTEAFF; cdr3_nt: TGTGCCAGCAGCGGAGCCGGGACTGCGAACACTGAAGCTTTCTTT
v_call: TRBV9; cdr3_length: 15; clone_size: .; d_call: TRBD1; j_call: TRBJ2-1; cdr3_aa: CASSVTGATYNEQFF; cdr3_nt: TGTGCCAGCAGCGTGACAGGGGCGACCTACAATGAGCAGTTCTTC
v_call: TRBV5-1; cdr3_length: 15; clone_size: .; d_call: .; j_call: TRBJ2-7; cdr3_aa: CASSQAGGFSYEQYF; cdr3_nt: TGCGCCAGCAGCCAGGCTGGGGGTTTCTCCTACGAGCAGTACTTC
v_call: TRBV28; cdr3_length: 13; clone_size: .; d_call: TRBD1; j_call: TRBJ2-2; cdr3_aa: CASRTGQHGELFF; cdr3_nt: TGTGCCAGCAGAACGGGACAGCACGGGGAGCTGTTTTTT
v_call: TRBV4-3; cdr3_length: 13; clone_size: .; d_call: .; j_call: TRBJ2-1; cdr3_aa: CASSQEEGSEQFF; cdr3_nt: TGCGCCAGCAGCCAAGAAGAAGGGTCTGAGCAGTTCTTC